Given below is one TCR beta chain in context. What it binds is not known. The data were obtained in a study of Ad26.COV2.S vaccination and SARS-CoV-2 variants. Study-wide context: Once, or twice with 56 days between doses, Ad26.COV2.S was given intramuscularly.

General study points: Analyses of TCR breadth and depth may have underestimated total T cell responses.

Germline V gene lookup returns CDR1 SGHRS and CDR2 YFSETQ. CDR3 length: 14 amino acids. Trimming left V 2 bases short and J 1 base short, with 7 bases between. This table comes from immunoSEQ multiplex PCR, and its TCRdb copy is limited to in-frame clones, with some not included. The top ten hold about 7.4% of the sample, which has about 380,000 clones, 80% to 90% seen once. Treatment described: roughly 20 received Ad26.COV2.S at low or high dose, single or two shots; several received placebo; per-sample allocation not given. Sample collection was performed on day 63 after the first vaccine or placebo injection.

The TCR originated in a person aged 18 to 65 who received the Ad26.COV2.S COVID-19 vaccine or a placebo. Source: peripheral blood, taken in a trial of Ad26.COV2.S vaccine versus placebo. The chain recombines TRBV5-1 with TRBJ2-1, with a weak D call TRBD1 (5 bases). CDR3 amino acids: CASSFPGSYNEQFF. The CDR3 DNA reads as TGCGCCAGCAGCTTCCCAGGGTCCTACAATGAGCAGTTCTTC.